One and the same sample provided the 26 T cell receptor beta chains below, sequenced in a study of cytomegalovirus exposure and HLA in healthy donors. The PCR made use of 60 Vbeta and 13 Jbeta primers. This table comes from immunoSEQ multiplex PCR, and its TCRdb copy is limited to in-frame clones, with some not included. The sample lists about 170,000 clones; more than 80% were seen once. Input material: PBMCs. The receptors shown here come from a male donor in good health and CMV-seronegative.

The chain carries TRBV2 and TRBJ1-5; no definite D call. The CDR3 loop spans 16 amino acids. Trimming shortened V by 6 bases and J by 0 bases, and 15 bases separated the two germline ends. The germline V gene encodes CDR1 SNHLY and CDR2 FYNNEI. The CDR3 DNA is TGTGCCAGCAGAGACCCAGGAGGAGGTAGCAATCAGCCCCAGCATTTT. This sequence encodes CASRDPGGGSNQPQHF.

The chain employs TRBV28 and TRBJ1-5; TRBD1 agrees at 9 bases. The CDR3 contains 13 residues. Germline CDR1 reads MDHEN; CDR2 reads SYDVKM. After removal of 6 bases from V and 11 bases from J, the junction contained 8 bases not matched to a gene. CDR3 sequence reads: CASRGTGLSAQHF. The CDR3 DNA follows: TGTGCCAGCAGGGGGACAGGGCTTTCGGCCCAGCATTTT.

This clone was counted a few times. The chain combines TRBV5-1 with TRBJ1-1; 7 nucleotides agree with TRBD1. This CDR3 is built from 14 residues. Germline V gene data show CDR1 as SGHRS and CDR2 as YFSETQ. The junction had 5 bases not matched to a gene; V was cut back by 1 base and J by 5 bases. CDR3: CASSLRQGPTEAFF. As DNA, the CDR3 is TGCGCCAGCAGCTTGAGACAGGGCCCGACTGAAGCTTTCTTT.

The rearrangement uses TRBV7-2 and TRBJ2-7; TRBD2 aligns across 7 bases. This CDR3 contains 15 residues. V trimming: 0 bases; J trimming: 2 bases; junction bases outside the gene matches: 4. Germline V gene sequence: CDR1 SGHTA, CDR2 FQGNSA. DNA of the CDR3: TGTGCCAGCAGCTTAGCAGCGGGATCAACCTACGAGCAGTACTTC. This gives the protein CASSLAAGSTYEQYF.

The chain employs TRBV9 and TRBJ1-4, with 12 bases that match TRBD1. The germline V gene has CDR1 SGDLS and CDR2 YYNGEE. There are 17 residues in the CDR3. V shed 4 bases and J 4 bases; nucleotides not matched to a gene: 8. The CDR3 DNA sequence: TGTGCCAGCAGCCCAGGGACAGGGGGCAGGTATAATGAAAAACTGTTTTTT. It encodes CASSPGTGGRYNEKLFF.

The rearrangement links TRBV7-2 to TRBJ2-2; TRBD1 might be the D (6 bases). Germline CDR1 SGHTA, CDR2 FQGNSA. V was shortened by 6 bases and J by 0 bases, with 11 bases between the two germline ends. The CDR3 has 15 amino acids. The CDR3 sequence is CASSLQGSNTGELFF. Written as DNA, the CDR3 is TGTGCCAGCAGTCTACAGGGTTCGAACACCGGGGAGCTGTTTTTT.

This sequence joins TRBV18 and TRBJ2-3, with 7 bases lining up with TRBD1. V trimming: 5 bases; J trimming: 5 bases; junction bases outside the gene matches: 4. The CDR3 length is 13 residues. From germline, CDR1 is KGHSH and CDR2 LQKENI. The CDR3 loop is CASSTTGIDTQYF. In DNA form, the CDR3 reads TGTGCCAGCTCAACGACAGGGATAGATACGCAGTATTTT.

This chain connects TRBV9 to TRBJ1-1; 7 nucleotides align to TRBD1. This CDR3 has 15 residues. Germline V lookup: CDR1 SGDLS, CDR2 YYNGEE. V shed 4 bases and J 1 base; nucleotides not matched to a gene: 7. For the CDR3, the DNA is TGTGCCAGCAGCAAGGGGGCCCGGGGGAACACTGAAGCTTTCTTT. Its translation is CASSKGARGNTEAFF.

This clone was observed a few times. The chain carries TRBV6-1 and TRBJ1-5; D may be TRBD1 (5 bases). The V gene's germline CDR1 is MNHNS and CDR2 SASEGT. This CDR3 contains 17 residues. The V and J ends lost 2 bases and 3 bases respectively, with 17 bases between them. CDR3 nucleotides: TGTGCCAGCAGTGAAAGGAACAGGATTCTATTCAATCAGCCCCAGCATTTT. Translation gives CASSERNRILFNQPQHF.

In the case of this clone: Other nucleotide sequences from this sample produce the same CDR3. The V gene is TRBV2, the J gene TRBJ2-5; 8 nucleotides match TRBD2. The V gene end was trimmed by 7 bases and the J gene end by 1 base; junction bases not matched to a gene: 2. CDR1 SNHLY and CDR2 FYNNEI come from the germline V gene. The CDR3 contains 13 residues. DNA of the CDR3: TGTGCCAGCATTGCGGGGGGCCAAGAGACCCAGTACTTC. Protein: CASIAGGQETQYF.

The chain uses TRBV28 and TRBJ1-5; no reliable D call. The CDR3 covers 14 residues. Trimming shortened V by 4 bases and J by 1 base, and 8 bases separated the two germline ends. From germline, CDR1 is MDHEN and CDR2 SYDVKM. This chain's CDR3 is CASSSPGSNQPQHF. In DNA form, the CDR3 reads TGTGCCAGCAGTTCCCCCGGGAGCAATCAGCCCCAGCATTTT.

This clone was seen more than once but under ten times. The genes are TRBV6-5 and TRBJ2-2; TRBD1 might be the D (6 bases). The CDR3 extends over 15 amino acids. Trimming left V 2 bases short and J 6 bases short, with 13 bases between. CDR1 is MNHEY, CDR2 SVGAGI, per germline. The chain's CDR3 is CASSYVQGTAGELFF. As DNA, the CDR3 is TGTGCCAGCAGTTACGTACAGGGAACGGCCGGGGAGCTGTTTTTT.

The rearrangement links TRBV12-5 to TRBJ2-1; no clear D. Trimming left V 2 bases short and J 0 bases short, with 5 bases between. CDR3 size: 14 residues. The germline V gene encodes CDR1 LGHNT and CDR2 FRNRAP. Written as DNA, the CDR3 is TGTGCTAGTGGTTTGACAGACTCCTACAATGAGCAGTTCTTC. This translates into CASGLTDSYNEQFF.

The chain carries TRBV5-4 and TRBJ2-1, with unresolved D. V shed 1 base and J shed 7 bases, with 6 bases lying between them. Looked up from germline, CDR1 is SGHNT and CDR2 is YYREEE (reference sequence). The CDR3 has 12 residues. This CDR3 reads CASSLFQNEQFF. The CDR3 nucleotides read TGTGCCAGCAGCTTGTTCCAAAATGAGCAGTTCTTC.

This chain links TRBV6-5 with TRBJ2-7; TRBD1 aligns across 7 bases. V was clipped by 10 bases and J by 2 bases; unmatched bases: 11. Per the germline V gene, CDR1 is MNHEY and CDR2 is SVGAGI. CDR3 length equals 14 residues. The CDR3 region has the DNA TGTGCCACCCGCCGGACAGGACAAGCCTACGAGCAGTACTTC. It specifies CATRRTGQAYEQYF.

Here the CDR3 reads CASSQVGRAYEQYF. CDR3 in DNA: TGTGCCAGCAGCCAAGTCGGGAGGGCCTACGAGCAGTACTTC. The rearrangement joins TRBV14 to TRBJ2-7; 8 positions match TRBD2. The CDR3 has 14 amino acids. Germline V gene lookup returns CDR1 SGHDN and CDR2 FVKESK. J gave up 2 bases and V 1 base, and 1 base lay outside the gene matches.

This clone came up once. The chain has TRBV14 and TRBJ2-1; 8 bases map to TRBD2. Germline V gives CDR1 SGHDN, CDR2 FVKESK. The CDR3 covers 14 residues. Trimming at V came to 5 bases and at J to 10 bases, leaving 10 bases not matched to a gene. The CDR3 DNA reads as TGTGCCAGCAGCGGGACGGGGGGGCCACGGGAGCAGTTCTTC. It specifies CASSGTGGPREQFF.

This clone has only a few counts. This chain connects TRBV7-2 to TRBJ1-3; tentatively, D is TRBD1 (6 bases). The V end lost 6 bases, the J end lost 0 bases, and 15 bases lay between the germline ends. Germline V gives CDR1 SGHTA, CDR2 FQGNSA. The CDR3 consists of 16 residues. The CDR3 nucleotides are TGTGCCAGCAGACTTATCCAGGGGAGCTCTGGAAACACCATATATTTT. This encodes CASRLIQGSSGNTIYF. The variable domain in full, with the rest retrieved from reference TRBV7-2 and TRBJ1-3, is GAGVSQSPSNKVTEKGKDVELRCDPISGHTALYWYRQSLGQGLEFLIYFQGNSAPDKSGLPSDRFSAERTGGSVSTLTIQRTQQEDSAVYLCASRLIQGSSGNTIYFGEGSWLTVV.

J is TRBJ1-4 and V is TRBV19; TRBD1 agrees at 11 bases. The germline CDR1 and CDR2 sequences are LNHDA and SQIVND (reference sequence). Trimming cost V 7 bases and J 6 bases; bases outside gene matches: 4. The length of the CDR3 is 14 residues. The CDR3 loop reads CASKDRGRDEKLFF. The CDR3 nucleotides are TGTGCCAGTAAGGACAGGGGGCGAGATGAAAAACTGTTTTTT.

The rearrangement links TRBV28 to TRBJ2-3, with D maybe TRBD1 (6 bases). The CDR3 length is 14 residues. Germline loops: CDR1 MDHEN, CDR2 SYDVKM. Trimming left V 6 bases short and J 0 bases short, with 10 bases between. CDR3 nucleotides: TGTGCCAGCAGGGGGACATTAAGCACAGATACGCAGTATTTT. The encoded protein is CASRGTLSTDTQYF.

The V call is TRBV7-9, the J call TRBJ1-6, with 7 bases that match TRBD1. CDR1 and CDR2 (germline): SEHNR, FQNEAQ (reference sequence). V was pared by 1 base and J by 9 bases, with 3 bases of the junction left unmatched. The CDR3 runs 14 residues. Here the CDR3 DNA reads TGTGCCAGCAGCTTAGGCCGGGACAGTTCACCCCTCCACTTT. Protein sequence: CASSLGRDSSPLHF.

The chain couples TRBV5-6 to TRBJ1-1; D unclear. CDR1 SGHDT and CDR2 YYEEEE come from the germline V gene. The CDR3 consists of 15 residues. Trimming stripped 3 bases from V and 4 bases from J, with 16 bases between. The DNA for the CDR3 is TGTGCCAGCAGCTGGCGGGGAGATGTGGGCACTGAAGCTTTCTTT. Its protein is CASSWRGDVGTEAFF. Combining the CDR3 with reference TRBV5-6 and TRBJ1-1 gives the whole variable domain DAGVTQSPTHLIKTRGQQVTLRCSPKSGHDTVSWYQQALGQGPQFIFQYYEEEERQRGNFPDRFSGHQFPNYSSELNVNALLLGDSALYLCASSWRGDVGTEAFFGQGTRLTVV.

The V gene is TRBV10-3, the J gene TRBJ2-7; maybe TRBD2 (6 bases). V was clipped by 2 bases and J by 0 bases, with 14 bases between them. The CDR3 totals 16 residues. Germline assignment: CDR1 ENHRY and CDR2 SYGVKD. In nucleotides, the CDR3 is TGTGCCATCAGTGAGCCGGGACTTAAGAGCTCCTACGAGCAGTACTTC. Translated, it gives CAISEPGLKSSYEQYF.

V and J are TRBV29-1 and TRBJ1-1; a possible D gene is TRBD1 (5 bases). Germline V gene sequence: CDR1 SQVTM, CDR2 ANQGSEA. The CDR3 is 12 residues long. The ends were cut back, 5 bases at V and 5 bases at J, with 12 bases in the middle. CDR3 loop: CSVSLGGTEAFF. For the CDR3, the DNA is TGCAGCGTTTCCCTTGGGGGGACTGAAGCTTTCTTT.

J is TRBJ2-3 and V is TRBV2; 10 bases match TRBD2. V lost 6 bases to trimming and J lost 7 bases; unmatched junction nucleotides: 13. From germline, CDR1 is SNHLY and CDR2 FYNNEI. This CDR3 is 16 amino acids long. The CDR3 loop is CASRVESGGAVNTQYF. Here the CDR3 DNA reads TGTGCCAGCAGGGTTGAAAGCGGGGGGGCCGTAAATACGCAGTATTTT.

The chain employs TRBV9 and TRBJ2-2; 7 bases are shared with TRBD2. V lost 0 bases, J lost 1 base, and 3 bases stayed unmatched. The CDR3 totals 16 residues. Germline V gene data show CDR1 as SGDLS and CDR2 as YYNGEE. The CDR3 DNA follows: TGTGCCAGCAGCGTAGTTAGCGGGTTGAACACCGGGGAGCTGTTTTTT. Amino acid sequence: CASSVVSGLNTGELFF.